Presented here are 9 T cell receptor beta chains from one specimen sequenced in a study of blood T cell repertoires in COVID-19. TCRdb's table, derived via immunoSEQ multiplex PCR, lists solely in-frame clones and lacks some. The sample holds hundreds of thousands of clones, roughly nine tenths seen once. Material: PBMCs or T cells enriched from blood (not recorded which). These receptors were collected from a woman between 50 and 59 years old who had recovered from COVID-19.

J is TRBJ1-4 and V is TRBV19, with D possibly TRBD1 on 6 matching bases. The V and J ends lost 7 bases and 7 bases respectively, with 16 bases between them. Per the germline V gene, CDR1 is LNHDA and CDR2 is SQIVND (reference sequence). This CDR3 has 14 residues. This CDR3 reads CASTADSLGEKLFF. DNA for the CDR3: TGTGCCAGTACCGCGGACAGCTTGGGTGAAAAACTGTTTTTT.

The chain links TRBV7-2 to TRBJ1-1, with TRBD1 identical over 8 bases. This CDR3 comprises 14 residues. CDR1 and CDR2 from the germline V gene are SGHTA and FQGNSA. Trimming took 5 bases from V and 6 from J; bases not matched to a gene: 8. The CDR3 here is CASSPGQGLAEAFF. CDR3 nucleotides: TGTGCCAGCAGCCCAGGACAGGGTTTGGCTGAAGCTTTCTTT. The complete variable domain, with remaining parts taken from reference TRBV7-2 and TRBJ1-1, reads GAGVSQSPSNKVTEKGKDVELRCDPISGHTALYWYRQSLGQGLEFLIYFQGNSAPDKSGLPSDRFSAERTGGSVSTLTIQRTQQEDSAVYLCASSPGQGLAEAFFGQGTRLTVV.

The V and J genes are TRBV5-4 and TRBJ2-3, with 7 bases fitting TRBD1. This CDR3 contains 16 residues. Germline assignment: CDR1 SGHNT and CDR2 YYREEE (reference sequence). V lost 0 bases and J lost 1; bases outside the gene matches: 5. The CDR3 coding sequence is TGTGCCAGCAGCTTGGGACCAGGGGGTGGCACAGATACGCAGTATTTT. This translates into CASSLGPGGGTDTQYF.

In DNA, the CDR3 is TGTGCCAGCAGTGTGGGCGGGACAGGGGGCAACGAGCAGTACTTC. Translating gives CASSVGGTGGNEQYF. The genes are TRBV25-1 and TRBJ2-7; 12 bases align to TRBD1. The V and J ends lost 4 bases and 5 bases, in that order; junction bases with no gene match: 6. Per the germline V gene, CDR1 is MGHDK and CDR2 is SYGVNS. CDR3 length: 15 residues.

The chain is built from TRBV7-8 and TRBJ2-5, with 7 bases fitting TRBD2. Germline CDR1 SGHVS, CDR2 FQNEAQ. V was pared by 1 base and J by 4 bases, with 9 bases of the junction left unmatched. The CDR3 extends over 16 amino acids. CDR3 in DNA: TGTGCCAGCAGCTTAGTTGGACTAGTAAAGGGAGAGACCCAGTACTTC. Protein: CASSLVGLVKGETQYF.

This clone was seen more than once but under ten times. The rearrangement joins TRBV11-2 to TRBJ1-2, with D perhaps matching TRBD1 (5 bases). CDR3 length: 15 amino acids. V dropped 1 base and J dropped 8 bases, with 17 bases sitting between them. CDR1 SGHAT and CDR2 FQNNGV come from the germline V gene. Written as DNA, the CDR3 is TGTGCCAGCAGCTTAGCCGTGAGGGGAGGAGAGGGCTACACCTTC. Protein: CASSLAVRGGEGYTF.

The CDR3 region has the DNA TGTGCCAGCAGCTTAGAATCAATAGCGGGAGAGACCCAGTACTTC. This codes for CASSLESIAGETQYF. The J gene is TRBJ2-5, the V gene TRBV7-9; 7 bases match TRBD2. CDR3 size: 15 residues. Looked up from germline, CDR1 is SEHNR and CDR2 is FQNEAQ (reference sequence). The junction had 6 bases not matched to a gene; V was cut back by 1 base and J by 4 bases. The complete variable domain, with remaining parts taken from reference TRBV7-9 and TRBJ2-5, reads DTGVSQNPRHKITKRGQNVTFRCDPISEHNRLYWYRQTLGQGPEFLTYFQNEAQLEKSRLLSDRFSAERPKGSFSTLEIQRTEQGDSAMYLCASSLESIAGETQYFGPGTRLLVL.

In DNA form, the CDR3 reads TGTGCCAGCAGCCGTCGAGTAGCGGGCAACACCGGGGAGCTGTTTTTT. Amino acid sequence: CASSRRVAGNTGELFF. J is TRBJ2-2 and V is TRBV7-8, with TRBD2 matching 7 bases. J gave up 2 bases and V 5 bases, and 8 bases lay outside the gene matches. CDR3 length: 16 amino acids. In germline, CDR1 is SGHVS, CDR2 FQNEAQ.

The chain couples TRBV18 to TRBJ1-1, with D unresolved. V was shortened by 2 bases and J by 2 bases, with 9 bases between the two germline ends. The CDR3 is 14 residues long. Germline V gene sequence: CDR1 KGHSH, CDR2 LQKENI. CDR3 amino acids: CASSPAEANTEAFF. Here the CDR3 DNA reads TGTGCCAGCTCACCAGCGGAGGCAAACACTGAAGCTTTCTTT.